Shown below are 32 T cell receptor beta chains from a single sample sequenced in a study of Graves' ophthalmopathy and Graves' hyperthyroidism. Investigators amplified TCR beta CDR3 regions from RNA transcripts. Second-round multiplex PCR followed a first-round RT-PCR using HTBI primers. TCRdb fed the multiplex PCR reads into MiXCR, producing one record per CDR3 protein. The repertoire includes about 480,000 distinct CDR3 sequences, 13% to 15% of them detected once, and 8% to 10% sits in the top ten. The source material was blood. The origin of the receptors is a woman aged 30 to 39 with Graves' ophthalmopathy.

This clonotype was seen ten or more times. The CDR3 nucleotides are TGCAGCGTTGGGACAGGGGGCCTGACTGAAGCTTTCTTT. Amino acids: CSVGTGGLTEAFF. This sequence joins TRBV29-1 and TRBJ1-1, with 11 bases matching TRBD1. Germline trimming cut 4 bases from V and 5 bases from J; bases unmatched to any gene: 3. Germline V gene data show CDR1 as SQVTM and CDR2 as ANQGSEA. The CDR3 length is 13 residues. The variable domain in full, with the rest retrieved from reference TRBV29-1 and TRBJ1-1, is SAVISQKPSRDICQRGTSLTIQCQVDSQVTMMFWYRQQPGQSLTLIATANQGSEATYESGFVIDKFPISRPNLTFSTLTVSNMSPEDSSIYLCSVGTGGLTEAFFGQGTRLTVV.

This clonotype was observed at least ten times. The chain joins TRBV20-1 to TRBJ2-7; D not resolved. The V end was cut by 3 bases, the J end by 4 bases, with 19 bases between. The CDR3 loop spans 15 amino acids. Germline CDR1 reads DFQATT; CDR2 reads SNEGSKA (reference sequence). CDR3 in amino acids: CSASRRTDPQYEQYF. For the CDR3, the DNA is TGCAGTGCTAGTCGGCGAACCGACCCCCAATACGAGCAGTACTTC.

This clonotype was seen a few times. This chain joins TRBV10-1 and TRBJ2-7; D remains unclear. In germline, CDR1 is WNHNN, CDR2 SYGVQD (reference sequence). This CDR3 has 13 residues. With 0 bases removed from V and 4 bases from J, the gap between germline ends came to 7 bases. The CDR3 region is CASSESGPYEQYF. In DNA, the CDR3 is TGCGCCAGCAGTGAGTCGGGTCCATACGAGCAGTACTTC.

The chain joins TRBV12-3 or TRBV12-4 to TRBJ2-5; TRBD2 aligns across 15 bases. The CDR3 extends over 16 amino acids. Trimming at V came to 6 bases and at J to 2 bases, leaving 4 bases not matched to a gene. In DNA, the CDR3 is TGTGCCAGCAGATGGACTAGCGGGAGGGAACAAGAGACCCAGTACTTC. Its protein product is CASRWTSGREQETQYF.

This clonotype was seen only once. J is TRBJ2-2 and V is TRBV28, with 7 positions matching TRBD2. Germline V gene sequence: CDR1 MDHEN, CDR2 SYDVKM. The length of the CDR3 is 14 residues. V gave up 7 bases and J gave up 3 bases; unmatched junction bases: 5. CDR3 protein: CASTRGRDTGELFF. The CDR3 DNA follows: TGTGCCAGCACCCGGGGGAGGGACACCGGGGAGCTGTTTTTT.

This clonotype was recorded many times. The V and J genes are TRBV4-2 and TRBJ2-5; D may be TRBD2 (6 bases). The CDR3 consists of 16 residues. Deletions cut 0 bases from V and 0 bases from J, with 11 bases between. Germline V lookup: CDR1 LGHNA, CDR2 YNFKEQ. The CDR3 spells CASSQESAGYQETQYF. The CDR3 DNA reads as TGTGCCAGCAGCCAAGAATCAGCGGGTTACCAAGAGACCCAGTACTTC.

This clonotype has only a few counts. The CDR3 here is CASSFGGATYEQYF. The CDR3 region has the DNA TGTGCCAGCAGTTTTGGGGGAGCTACCTACGAGCAGTACTTC. The J gene is TRBJ2-7, the V gene TRBV12-3 or TRBV12-4; perhaps D is TRBD1 or TRBD2 (5 bases each). Trimming shortened V by 3 bases and J by 2 bases, and 11 bases separated the two germline ends. The CDR3 has 14 amino acids.

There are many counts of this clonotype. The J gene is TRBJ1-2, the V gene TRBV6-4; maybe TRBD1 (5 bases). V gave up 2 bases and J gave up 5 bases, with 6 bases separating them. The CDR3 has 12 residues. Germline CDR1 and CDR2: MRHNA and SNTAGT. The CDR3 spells CASSDRGYGYTF. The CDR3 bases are TGTGCCAGCAGTGACAGGGGTTATGGCTACACCTTC.

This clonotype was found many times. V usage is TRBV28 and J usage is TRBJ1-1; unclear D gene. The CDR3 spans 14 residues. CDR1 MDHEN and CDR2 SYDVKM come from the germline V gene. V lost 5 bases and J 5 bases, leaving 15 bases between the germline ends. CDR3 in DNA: TGTGCCAGCAGTCACGGTAGGACGTGGACTGAAGCTTTCTTT. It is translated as CASSHGRTWTEAFF.

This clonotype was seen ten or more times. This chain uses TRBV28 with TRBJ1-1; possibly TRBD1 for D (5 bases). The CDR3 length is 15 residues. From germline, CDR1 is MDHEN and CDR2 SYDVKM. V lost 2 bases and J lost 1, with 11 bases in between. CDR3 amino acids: CASSLKGLGNTEAFF. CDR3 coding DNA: TGTGCCAGCAGTTTAAAGGGGCTCGGGAACACTGAAGCTTTCTTT.

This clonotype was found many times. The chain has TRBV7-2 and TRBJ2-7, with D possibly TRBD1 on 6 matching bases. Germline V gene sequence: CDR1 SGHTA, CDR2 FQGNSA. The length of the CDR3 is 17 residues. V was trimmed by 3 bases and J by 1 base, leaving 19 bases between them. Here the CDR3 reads CASSFTSTGPLSYEQYF. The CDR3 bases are TGTGCCAGCAGCTTTACTTCGACAGGCCCCCTGTCCTACGAGCAGTACTTC.

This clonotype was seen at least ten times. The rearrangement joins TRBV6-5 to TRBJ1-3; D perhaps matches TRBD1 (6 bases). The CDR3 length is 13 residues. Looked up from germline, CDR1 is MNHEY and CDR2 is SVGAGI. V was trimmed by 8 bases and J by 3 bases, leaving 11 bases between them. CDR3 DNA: TGTGCCAGCCAGTCACAGGGTGGAAACACCATATATTTT. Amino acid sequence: CASQSQGGNTIYF.

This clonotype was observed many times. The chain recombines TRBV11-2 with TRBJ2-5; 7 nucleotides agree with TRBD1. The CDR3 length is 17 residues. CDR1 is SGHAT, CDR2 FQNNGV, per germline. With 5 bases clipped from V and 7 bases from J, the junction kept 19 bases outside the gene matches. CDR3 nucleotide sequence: TGTGCCAGCAGCCCTAGTAGTTCGGGACAGCAGATGCGGACCCAGTACTTC. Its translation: CASSPSSSGQQMRTQYF.

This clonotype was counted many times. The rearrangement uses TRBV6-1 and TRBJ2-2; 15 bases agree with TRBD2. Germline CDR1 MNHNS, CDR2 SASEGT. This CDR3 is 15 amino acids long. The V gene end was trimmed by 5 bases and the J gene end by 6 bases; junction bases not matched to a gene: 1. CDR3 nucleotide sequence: TGTGCCAGCAGTCGGACTAGCGGGGGGGCCGGGGAGCTGTTTTTT. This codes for CASSRTSGGAGELFF.

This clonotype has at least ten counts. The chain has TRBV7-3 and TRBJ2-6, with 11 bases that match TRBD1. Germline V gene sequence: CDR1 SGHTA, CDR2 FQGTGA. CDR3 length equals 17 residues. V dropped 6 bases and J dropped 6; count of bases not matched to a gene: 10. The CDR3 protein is CASSSGTGGFEANVLTF. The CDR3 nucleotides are TGTGCCAGCAGTTCCGGGACAGGGGGGTTTGAGGCCAACGTCCTGACTTTC. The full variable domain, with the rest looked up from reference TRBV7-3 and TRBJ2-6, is GAGVSQTPSNKVTEKGKYVELRCDPISGHTALYWYRQSLGQGPEFLIYFQGTGAADDSGLPNDRFFAVRPEGSVSTLKIQRTERGDSAVYLCASSSGTGGFEANVLTFGAGSRLTVL.

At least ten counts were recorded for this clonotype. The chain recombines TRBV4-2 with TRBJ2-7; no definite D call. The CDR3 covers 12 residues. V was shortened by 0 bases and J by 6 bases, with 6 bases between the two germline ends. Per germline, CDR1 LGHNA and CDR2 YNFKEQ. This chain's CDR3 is CASSQDQLEQYF. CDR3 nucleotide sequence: TGTGCCAGCAGCCAAGATCAACTCGAGCAGTACTTC.

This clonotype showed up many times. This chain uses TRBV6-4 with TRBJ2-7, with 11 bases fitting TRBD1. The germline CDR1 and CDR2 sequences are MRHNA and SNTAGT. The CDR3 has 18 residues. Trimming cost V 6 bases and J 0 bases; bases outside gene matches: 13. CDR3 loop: CASRPRGGGTGGSYEQYF. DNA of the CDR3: TGTGCCAGCAGACCCCGAGGGGGGGGGACAGGGGGCTCCTACGAGCAGTACTTC.

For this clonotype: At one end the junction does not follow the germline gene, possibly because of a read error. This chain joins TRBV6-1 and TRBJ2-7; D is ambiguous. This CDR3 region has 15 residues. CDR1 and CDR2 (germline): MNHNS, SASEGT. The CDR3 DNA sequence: TGTGCCAGCAGTGAGGACCGAAATAAGGTCTACGGGCAGTACTTC. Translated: CASSEDRNKVYGQYF.

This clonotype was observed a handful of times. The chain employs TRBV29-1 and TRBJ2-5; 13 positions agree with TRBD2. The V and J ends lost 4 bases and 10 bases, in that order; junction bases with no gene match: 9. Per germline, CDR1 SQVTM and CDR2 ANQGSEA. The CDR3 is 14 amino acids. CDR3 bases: TGCAGCGTTGGAAACAAACTAGCGGGAGGGGGCCAGTACTTC. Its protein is CSVGNKLAGGGQYF.

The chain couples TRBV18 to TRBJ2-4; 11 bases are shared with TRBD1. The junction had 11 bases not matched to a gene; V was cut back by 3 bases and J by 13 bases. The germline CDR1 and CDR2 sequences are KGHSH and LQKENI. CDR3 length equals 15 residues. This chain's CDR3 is CASSPTGTGGIRQYF. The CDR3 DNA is TGTGCCAGCTCACCCACCGGGACAGGGGGGATCCGCCAGTACTTC.

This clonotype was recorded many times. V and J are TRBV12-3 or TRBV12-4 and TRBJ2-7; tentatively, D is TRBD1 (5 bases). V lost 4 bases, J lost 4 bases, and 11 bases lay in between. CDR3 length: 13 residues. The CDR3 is CASSSTVRYEQYF. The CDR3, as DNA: TGTGCCAGCAGTTCGACAGTTAGGTACGAGCAGTACTTC.

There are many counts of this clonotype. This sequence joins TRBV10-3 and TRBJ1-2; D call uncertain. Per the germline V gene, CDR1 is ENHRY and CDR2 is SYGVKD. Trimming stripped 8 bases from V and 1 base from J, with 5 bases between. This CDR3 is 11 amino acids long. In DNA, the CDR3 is TGTGCCATCGAGGGTAACTATGGCTACACCTTC. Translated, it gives CAIEGNYGYTF.

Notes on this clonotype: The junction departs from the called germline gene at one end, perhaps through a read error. The CDR3 DNA reads TGCAGTGCTAGAGACATCTCATTGCGCAATCTGCCCCAGCATTTT. Its translation is CSARDISLRNLPQHF. The rearrangement joins TRBV20-1 to TRBJ1-5; D gene ambiguous. Germline V CDR1 and CDR2: DFQATT, SNEGSKA (reference sequence). The CDR3 length is 15 residues.

CDR3 sequence reads: CASTKNWLGQMNTEAFF. In DNA form, the CDR3 reads TGTGCCAGCACCAAAAACTGGTTGGGGCAAATGAACACTGAAGCTTTCTTT. The rearrangement uses TRBV12-3 or TRBV12-4 and TRBJ1-1, with D tentatively TRBD1 (5 bases). This CDR3 region has 17 residues. Trimming took 7 bases from V and 0 from J, leaving 21 bases between them.

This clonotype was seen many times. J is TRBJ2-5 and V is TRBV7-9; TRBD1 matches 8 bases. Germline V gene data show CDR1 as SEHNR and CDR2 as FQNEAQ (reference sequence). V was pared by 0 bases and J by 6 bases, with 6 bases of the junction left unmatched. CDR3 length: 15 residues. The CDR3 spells CASSLAQGTGQTQYF. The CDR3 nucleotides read TGTGCCAGCAGCTTAGCGCAGGGGACAGGACAGACCCAGTACTTC.

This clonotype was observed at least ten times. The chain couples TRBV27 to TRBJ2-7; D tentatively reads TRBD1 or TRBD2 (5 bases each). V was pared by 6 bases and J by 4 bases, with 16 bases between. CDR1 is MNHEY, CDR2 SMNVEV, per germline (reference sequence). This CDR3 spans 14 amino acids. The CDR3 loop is CASSEGAGVYEQYF. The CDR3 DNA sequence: TGTGCCAGCAGCGAAGGGGCGGGCGTATACGAGCAGTACTTC.

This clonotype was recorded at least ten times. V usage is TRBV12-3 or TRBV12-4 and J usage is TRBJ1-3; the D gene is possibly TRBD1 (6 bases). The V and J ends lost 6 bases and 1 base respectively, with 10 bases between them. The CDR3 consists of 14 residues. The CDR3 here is CASRLTGSGNTIYF. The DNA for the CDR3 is TGTGCCAGCAGACTTACAGGGTCTGGAAACACCATATATTTT.

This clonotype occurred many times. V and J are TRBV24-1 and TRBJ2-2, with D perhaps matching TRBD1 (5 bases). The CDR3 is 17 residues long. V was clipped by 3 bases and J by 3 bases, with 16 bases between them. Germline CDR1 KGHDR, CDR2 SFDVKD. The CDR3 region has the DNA TGTGCCACCAGTGATCCCGCAGGGTTTGGCGACACCGGGGAGCTGTTTTTT. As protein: CATSDPAGFGDTGELFF.

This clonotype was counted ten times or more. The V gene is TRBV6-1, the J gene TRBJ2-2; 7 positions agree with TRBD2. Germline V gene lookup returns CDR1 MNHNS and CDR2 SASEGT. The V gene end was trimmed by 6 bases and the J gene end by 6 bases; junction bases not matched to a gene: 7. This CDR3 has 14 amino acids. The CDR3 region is CASRGGSWAGELFF. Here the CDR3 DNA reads TGTGCCAGCAGGGGCGGGAGCTGGGCCGGGGAGCTGTTTTTT.

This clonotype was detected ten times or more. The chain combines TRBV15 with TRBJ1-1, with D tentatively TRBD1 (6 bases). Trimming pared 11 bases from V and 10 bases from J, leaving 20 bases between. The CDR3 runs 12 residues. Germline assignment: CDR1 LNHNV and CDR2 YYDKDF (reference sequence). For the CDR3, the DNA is TGTGCCCCTGGGACATTCTTCGGTGGAGCTTTCTTT. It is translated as CAPGTFFGGAFF. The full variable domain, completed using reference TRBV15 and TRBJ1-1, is DAMVIQNPRYQVTQFGKPVTLSCSQTLNHNVMYWYQQKSSQAPKLLFHYYDKDFNNEADTPDNFQSRRPNTSFCFLDIRSPGLGDTAMYLCAPGTFFGGAFFGQGTRLTVV.

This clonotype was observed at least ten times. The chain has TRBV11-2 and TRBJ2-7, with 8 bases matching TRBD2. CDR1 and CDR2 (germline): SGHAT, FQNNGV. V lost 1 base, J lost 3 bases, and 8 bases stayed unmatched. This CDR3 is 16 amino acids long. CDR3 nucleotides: TGTGCCAGCAGCTTAGTGGCCAGCGGGGGCCTCTACGAGCAGTACTTC. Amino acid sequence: CASSLVASGGLYEQYF.

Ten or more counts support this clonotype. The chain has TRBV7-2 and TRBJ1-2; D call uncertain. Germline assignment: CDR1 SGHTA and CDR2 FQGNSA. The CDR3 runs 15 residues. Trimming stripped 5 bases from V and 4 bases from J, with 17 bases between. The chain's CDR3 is CASSQHGEGGYGYTF. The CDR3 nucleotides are TGTGCCAGCAGCCAACATGGTGAGGGAGGCTATGGCTACACCTTC. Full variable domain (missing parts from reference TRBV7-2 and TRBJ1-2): GAGVSQSPSNKVTEKGKDVELRCDPISGHTALYWYRQSLGQGLEFLIYFQGNSAPDKSGLPSDRFSAERTGGSVSTLTIQRTQQEDSAVYLCASSQHGEGGYGYTFGSGTRLTVV.